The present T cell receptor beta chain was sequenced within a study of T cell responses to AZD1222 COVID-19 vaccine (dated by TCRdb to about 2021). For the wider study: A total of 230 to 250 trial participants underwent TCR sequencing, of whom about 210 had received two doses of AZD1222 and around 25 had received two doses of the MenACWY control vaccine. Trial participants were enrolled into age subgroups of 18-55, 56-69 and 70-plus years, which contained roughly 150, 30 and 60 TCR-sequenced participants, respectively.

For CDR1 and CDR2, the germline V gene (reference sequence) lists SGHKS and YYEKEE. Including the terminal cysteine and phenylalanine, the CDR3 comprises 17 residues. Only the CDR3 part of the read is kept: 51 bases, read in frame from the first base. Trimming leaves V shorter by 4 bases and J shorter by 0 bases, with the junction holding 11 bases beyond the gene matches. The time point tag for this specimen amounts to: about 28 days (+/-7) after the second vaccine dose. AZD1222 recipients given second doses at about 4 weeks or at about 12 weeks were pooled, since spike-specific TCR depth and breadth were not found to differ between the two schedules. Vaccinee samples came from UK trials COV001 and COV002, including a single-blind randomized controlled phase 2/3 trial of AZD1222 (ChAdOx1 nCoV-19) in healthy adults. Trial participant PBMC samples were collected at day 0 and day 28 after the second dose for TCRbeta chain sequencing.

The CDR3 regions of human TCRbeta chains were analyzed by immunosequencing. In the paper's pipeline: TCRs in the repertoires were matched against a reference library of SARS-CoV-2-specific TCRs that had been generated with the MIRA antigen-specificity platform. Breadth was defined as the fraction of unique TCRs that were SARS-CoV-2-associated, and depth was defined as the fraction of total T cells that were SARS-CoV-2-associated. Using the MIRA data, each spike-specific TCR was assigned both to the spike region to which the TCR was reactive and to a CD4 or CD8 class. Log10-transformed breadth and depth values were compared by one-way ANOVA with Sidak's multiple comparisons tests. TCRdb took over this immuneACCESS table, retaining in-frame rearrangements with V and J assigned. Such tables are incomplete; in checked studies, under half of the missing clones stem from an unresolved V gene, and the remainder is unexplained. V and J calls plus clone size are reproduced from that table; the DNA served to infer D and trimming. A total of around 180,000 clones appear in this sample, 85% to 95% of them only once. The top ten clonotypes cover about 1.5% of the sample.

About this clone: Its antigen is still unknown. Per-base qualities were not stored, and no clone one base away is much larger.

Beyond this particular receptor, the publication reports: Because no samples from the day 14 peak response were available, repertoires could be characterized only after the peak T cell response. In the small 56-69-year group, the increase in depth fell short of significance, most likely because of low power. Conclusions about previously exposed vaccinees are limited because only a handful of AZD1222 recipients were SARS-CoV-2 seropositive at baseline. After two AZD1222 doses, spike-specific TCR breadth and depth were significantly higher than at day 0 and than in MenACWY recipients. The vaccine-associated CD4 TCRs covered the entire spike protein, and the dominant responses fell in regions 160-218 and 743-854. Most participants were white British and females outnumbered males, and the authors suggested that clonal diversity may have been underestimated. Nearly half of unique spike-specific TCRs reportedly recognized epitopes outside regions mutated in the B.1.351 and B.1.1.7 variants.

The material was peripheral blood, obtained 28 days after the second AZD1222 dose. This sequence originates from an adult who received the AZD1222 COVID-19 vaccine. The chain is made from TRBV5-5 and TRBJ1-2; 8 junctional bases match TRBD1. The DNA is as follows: TGTGCCAGCAGCGTGGAGGCGTCAGGGGGCGCTAACTATGGCTACACCTTC. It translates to CASSVEASGGANYGYTF.